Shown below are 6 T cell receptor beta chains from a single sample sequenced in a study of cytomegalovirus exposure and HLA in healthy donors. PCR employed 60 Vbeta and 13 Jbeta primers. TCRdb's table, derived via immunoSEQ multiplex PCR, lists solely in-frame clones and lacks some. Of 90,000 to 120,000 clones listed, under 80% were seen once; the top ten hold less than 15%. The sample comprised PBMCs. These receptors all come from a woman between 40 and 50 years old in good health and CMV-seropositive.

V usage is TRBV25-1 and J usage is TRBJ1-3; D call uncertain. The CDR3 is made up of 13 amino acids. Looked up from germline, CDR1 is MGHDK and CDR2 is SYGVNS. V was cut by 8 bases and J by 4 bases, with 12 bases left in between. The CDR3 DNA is TGTGCCAGCGTCGACAAAGCCGGAAACACCATATATTTT. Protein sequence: CASVDKAGNTIYF.

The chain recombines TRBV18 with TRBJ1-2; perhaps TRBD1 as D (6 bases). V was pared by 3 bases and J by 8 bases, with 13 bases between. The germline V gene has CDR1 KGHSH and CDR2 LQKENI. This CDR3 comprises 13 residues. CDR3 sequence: CASSPIIRGGYTF. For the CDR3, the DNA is TGTGCCAGCTCACCCATAATCAGGGGAGGCTACACCTTC.

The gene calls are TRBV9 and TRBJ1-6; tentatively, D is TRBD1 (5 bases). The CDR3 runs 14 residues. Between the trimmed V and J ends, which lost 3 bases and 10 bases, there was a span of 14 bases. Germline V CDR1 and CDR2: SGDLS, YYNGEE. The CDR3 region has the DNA TGTGCCAGCAGCGAAAACAGGAGAAACTCACCCCTCCACTTT. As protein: CASSENRRNSPLHF.

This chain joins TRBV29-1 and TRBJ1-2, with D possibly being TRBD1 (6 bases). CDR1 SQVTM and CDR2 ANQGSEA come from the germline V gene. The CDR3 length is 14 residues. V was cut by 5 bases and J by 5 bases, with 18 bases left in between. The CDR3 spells CSVRGTWTAYGYTF. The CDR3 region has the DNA TGCAGCGTTCGGGGAACTTGGACAGCTTATGGCTACACCTTC.

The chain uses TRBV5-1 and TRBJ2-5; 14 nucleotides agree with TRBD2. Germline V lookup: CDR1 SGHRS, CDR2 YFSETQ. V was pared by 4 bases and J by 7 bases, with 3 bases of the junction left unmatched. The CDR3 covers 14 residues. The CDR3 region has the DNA TGCGCCAGCAGCCCAGGGACTAGCGGGGGGACCCAGTACTTC. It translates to CASSPGTSGGTQYF.

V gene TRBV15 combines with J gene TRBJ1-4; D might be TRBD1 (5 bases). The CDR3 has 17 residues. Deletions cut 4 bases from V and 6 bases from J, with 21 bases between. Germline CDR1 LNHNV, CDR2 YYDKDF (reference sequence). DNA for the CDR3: TGTGCCACCAGCAAAAGTATCGGGACCCGGGGGGATGAAAAACTGTTTTTT. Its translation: CATSKSIGTRGDEKLFF.